What follows are 27 T cell receptor beta chains derived from one specimen sequenced in a study of T cells in Graves' hyperthyroidism and ophthalmopathy. RNA transcripts yielded amplified TCR beta CDR3 regions. Carried out on the TCR CDR3, a first-round RT-PCR used the HTBI primer set. TCRdb analysed the multiplex PCR reads with MiXCR anew, one entry per CDR3 protein. The sample records under 250,000 distinct CDR3 sequences, approximately 24% being singletons. Sequencing was performed on blood. The receptors were gathered from a woman in her 40s with Graves' ophthalmopathy.

Only a few counts were recorded for this clonotype. The chain joins TRBV5-8 to TRBJ2-5; perhaps TRBD1 as D (6 bases). With 4 bases removed from V and 3 bases from J, the gap between germline ends came to 16 bases. In germline, CDR1 is SGHTS, CDR2 YDEGEE. The CDR3 runs 15 residues. The CDR3 DNA reads as TGTGCCAGCAGCGAAGGAACAGGACAGAAAGAGACCCAGTACTTC. Residues: CASSEGTGQKETQYF. The whole variable domain, filled in from reference TRBV5-8 and TRBJ2-5, reads EAGVTQSPTHLIKTRGQQATLRCSPISGHTSVYWYQQALGLGLQFLLWYDEGEERNRGNFPPRFSGRQFPNYSSELNVNALELEDSALYLCASSEGTGQKETQYFGPGTRLLVL.

At least ten counts were recorded for this clonotype. The chain combines TRBV7-2 with TRBJ1-5; D perhaps matches TRBD1 (6 bases). Trimming removed 5 bases from V and 0 bases from J, with 11 bases in between. Germline loops: CDR1 SGHTA, CDR2 FQGNSA. This CDR3 is 15 amino acids long. CDR3 residues: CASSHNRASNQPQHF. The DNA for the CDR3 is TGTGCCAGCAGCCATAACAGGGCTAGCAATCAGCCCCAGCATTTT.

V is TRBV6-1 and J is TRBJ2-7; D not resolved. From germline, CDR1 is MNHNS and CDR2 SASEGT. The CDR3 length is 13 residues. The V end lost 1 base, the J end lost 4 bases, and 8 bases lay between the germline ends. The CDR3 protein is CASSEGWGYEQYF. DNA for the CDR3: TGTGCCAGCAGTGAAGGTTGGGGTTACGAGCAGTACTTC.

This sequence joins TRBV20-1 and TRBJ2-5, with 9 bases identical to TRBD1. The CDR3 consists of 14 residues. Germline V gene sequence: CDR1 DFQATT, CDR2 SNEGSKA (reference sequence). J was trimmed by 5 bases and V by 3 bases; bases with no gene match: 7. The CDR3 nucleotides are TGCAGTGCTAGTCCGGGACAGGGTAGGGAGACCCAGTACTTC. Its protein is CSASPGQGRETQYF.

This clonotype was detected ten times or more. This chain joins TRBV28 and TRBJ1-2; 8 bases line up with TRBD1. V was pared by 5 bases and J by 5 bases, with 7 bases of the junction left unmatched. Germline V gene data show CDR1 as MDHEN and CDR2 as SYDVKM. The CDR3 consists of 14 residues. CDR3 sequence: CASSPLGQGYGYTF. DNA for the CDR3: TGTGCCAGCAGTCCGCTCGGACAGGGATATGGCTACACCTTC.

This sequence joins TRBV6-5 and TRBJ2-5; D remains ambiguous. From germline, CDR1 is MNHEY and CDR2 SVGAGI. With 0 bases removed from V and 0 bases from J, the gap between germline ends came to 5 bases. This CDR3 has 14 residues. For the CDR3, the DNA is TGTGCCAGCAGTTACTCGACAAACCAAGAGACCCAGTACTTC. Residues: CASSYSTNQETQYF.

The chain combines TRBV29-1 with TRBJ2-5; 7 bases match TRBD2. The V and J ends lost 5 bases and 4 bases, in that order; junction bases with no gene match: 10. The CDR3 spans 14 residues. Per the germline V gene, CDR1 is SQVTM and CDR2 is ANQGSEA. CDR3 DNA: TGCAGCGTTAGGTCCGGGGGGAGTGTAGAGACCCAGTACTTC. This sequence encodes CSVRSGGSVETQYF.

This clonotype was recorded at least ten times. V is TRBV30 and J is TRBJ1-5; perhaps TRBD1 as D (5 bases). Trimming removed 3 bases from V and 4 bases from J, with 10 bases in between. This CDR3 comprises 13 residues. The germline V gene encodes CDR1 GTSNPN and CDR2 SVGIG (reference sequence). As DNA, the CDR3 is TGTGCCTGGAGCAGGGATACTAATCAGCCCCAGCATTTT. This gives the protein CAWSRDTNQPQHF.

This clonotype came up many times. CDR3 in DNA: TGTGCCAGCAGCCCCGGGCAGGGTGGCTATGGCTACACCTTC. Amino acids: CASSPGQGGYGYTF. V and J are TRBV12-3 or TRBV12-4 and TRBJ1-2, with a weak D call TRBD1 (5 bases). The CDR3 runs to 14 residues. V lost 6 bases and J 4 bases, leaving 15 bases between the germline ends.

This clonotype was counted at least ten times. This chain links TRBV3-1 with TRBJ2-5, with TRBD2 matching over 10 bases. Germline CDR1 LGHDT, CDR2 YNNKEL (reference sequence). The CDR3 sequence is 18 residues long. V was pared by 4 bases and J by 4 bases, with 15 bases of the junction left unmatched. The CDR3 region is CASSLKIPTSGTLETQYF. CDR3 sequence (DNA): TGTGCCAGCAGCCTCAAGATTCCCACTAGCGGGACCTTAGAGACCCAGTACTTC.

The gene calls are TRBV12-3 or TRBV12-4 and TRBJ2-4; weak D call: TRBD1 (5 bases). The CDR3 sequence is 14 residues long. Trimming shortened V by 1 base and J by 6 bases, and 10 bases separated the two germline ends. Written as DNA, the CDR3 is TGTGCCAGCAGTTTAGGGCAGGGTTTAAACATTCAGTACTTC. Translating it yields CASSLGQGLNIQYF.

Ten or more counts support this clonotype. The chain recombines TRBV28 with TRBJ2-5; the D gene is possibly TRBD1 (6 bases). The V end was cut by 4 bases, the J end by 4 bases, with 10 bases between. Germline V gene sequence: CDR1 MDHEN, CDR2 SYDVKM. This CDR3 region has 13 residues. Here the CDR3 DNA reads TGTGCCAGCAGTTCTTCAGGGGTAGAGACCCAGTACTTC. It specifies CASSSSGVETQYF.

This clonotype was observed at least ten times. This sequence joins TRBV6-1 and TRBJ2-7; no firm D call. V was pared by 6 bases and J by 0 bases, with 12 bases between. CDR1 is MNHNS, CDR2 SASEGT, per germline. The CDR3 is made up of 14 amino acids. The DNA of the CDR3 is TGTGCCAGCAGACCACAGACGGGCTCCTACGAGCAGTACTTC. Translating gives CASRPQTGSYEQYF.

The count of this clonotype is one. For the CDR3, the DNA is TGTGCCAGTAGCGTGAAACAGAGACTGAACACTGAAGCTTTCTTT. Protein sequence: CASSVKQRLNTEAFF. This chain links TRBV19 with TRBJ1-1; D gene unclear. Trimming took off 6 bases at V and 0 bases at J, with 14 bases between the two ends. The CDR3 sequence is 15 residues long. Per the germline V gene, CDR1 is LNHDA and CDR2 is SQIVND (reference sequence).

This clonotype was counted at least ten times. In DNA form, the CDR3 reads TGTGCCAGCAGTCCACGGGGGGATCAGCCCCAGCATTTT. It encodes CASSPRGDQPQHF. This chain uses TRBV12-3 or TRBV12-4 with TRBJ1-5, with a weak D call TRBD1 (5 bases). The CDR3 spans 13 residues. Trimming removed 5 bases at V and 5 bases at J, with 10 bases between.

This clonotype was seen repeatedly, ten times or more. The rearrangement joins TRBV7-8 to TRBJ1-1; D remains ambiguous. The V end lost 2 bases, the J end lost 4 bases, and 11 bases lay between the germline ends. This CDR3 comprises 14 residues. Germline CDR1 is SGHVS and CDR2 is FQNEAQ. The CDR3 DNA reads TGTGCCAGCAGCTTATCGGAGGGATCCACTGAAGCTTTCTTT. Translated, it gives CASSLSEGSTEAFF.

The chain uses TRBV6-5 and TRBJ1-3; 9 bases are shared with TRBD1. This CDR3 spans 16 amino acids. From germline, CDR1 is MNHEY and CDR2 SVGAGI. V shed 4 bases, J shed 9 bases, and the junction held 13 bases outside the gene matches. CDR3 in DNA: TGTGCCAGCAGTTTGCCTCCGGGACAGGGATTGAGCACCATATATTTT. Translating gives CASSLPPGQGLSTIYF.

At least ten counts were recorded for this clonotype. The junction departs from the called germline gene at one end, perhaps through a read error. The chain uses TRBV30 and TRBJ2-2; 12 bases line up with TRBD2. Germline assignment: CDR1 GTSNPN and CDR2 SVGIG (reference sequence). The CDR3 extends over 17 amino acids. The CDR3 coding sequence is TGCGCGGAATCGATTGGGCGACTAGCGGGAGACACCGGGGAGCTGTTTTTT. This translates into CAESIGRLAGDTGELFF.

J is TRBJ1-1 and V is TRBV7-9, with D hard to call. CDR1 SEHNR and CDR2 FQNEAQ come from the germline V gene (reference sequence). CDR3 length: 15 residues. The V gene lost 5 bases and the J gene lost 0 bases, with 13 bases spanning the gap. In nucleotides, the CDR3 is TGTGCCAGCAGCCCCGTCGTCCACATGAACACTGAAGCTTTCTTT. Protein product: CASSPVVHMNTEAFF.

This clonotype was picked up many times. The chain uses TRBV27 and TRBJ2-7; 7 bases are shared with TRBD2. Germline CDR1 MNHEY, CDR2 SMNVEV (reference sequence). This CDR3 comprises 14 residues. V shed 6 bases and J 7 bases; nucleotides not matched to a gene: 12. The CDR3, as DNA: TGTGCCAGCAGAGAACAGCGGGACGTTAAAGAGCAGTACTTC. Amino acid sequence: CASREQRDVKEQYF.

The chain joins TRBV5-1 to TRBJ2-2, with a weak D call TRBD2 (6 bases). The CDR3 consists of 16 residues. Germline loops: CDR1 SGHRS, CDR2 YFSETQ. V shed 0 bases and J shed 6 bases, with 15 bases lying between them. CDR3 sequence: CASSLGGGMIPGELFF. CDR3 nucleotides: TGCGCCAGCAGCTTGGGAGGCGGGATGATCCCCGGGGAGCTGTTTTTT.

This clonotype was seen a few times. The CDR3 DNA sequence: TGTGCCAGCAGCTTTCAATCCAGGGTGCAAGGCTACACCTTC. Amino acid sequence: CASSFQSRVQGYTF. The V and J genes are TRBV7-2 and TRBJ1-2, with D perhaps matching TRBD1 (5 bases). CDR3 length equals 14 residues. Germline assignment: CDR1 SGHTA and CDR2 FQGNSA. Trimming stripped 3 bases from V and 8 bases from J, with 16 bases between. Complete variable domain (other parts from reference TRBV7-2 and TRBJ1-2): GAGVSQSPSNKVTEKGKDVELRCDPISGHTALYWYRQSLGQGLEFLIYFQGNSAPDKSGLPSDRFSAERTGGSVSTLTIQRTQQEDSAVYLCASSFQSRVQGYTFGSGTRLTVV.

This clonotype has ten or more counts. The chain couples TRBV28 to TRBJ1-2; tentative D call: TRBD1 (6 bases). V lost 4 bases and J lost 4, with 13 bases in between. The length of the CDR3 is 14 residues. Germline V CDR1 and CDR2: MDHEN, SYDVKM. CDR3 amino acids: CASSSLRGGYGYTF. In DNA, the CDR3 is TGTGCCAGCAGTTCCCTCAGGGGAGGCTATGGCTACACCTTC.

This clonotype was recorded at least ten times. The rearrangement joins TRBV5-8 to TRBJ1-1, with a tentative D call TRBD1 (5 bases). The CDR3 runs 14 residues. CDR1 and CDR2 from the germline V gene are SGHTS and YDEGEE. The V end lost 3 bases, the J end lost 8 bases, and 17 bases lay between the germline ends. The CDR3 region is CASSYKGSVTEAFF. The CDR3 DNA follows: TGTGCCAGCAGCTACAAGGGGAGCGTTACGGAAGCTTTCTTT.

This clonotype has ten or more counts. The rearrangement joins TRBV6-5 to TRBJ2-7; D is unresolved. Between the trimmed V and J ends, which lost 6 bases and 4 bases, there was a span of 13 bases. This CDR3 comprises 13 residues. In germline, CDR1 is MNHEY, CDR2 SVGAGI. The CDR3: CASRRTFGYEQYF. Written as DNA, the CDR3 is TGTGCCAGCAGAAGGACCTTTGGGTACGAGCAGTACTTC.

The V call is TRBV28, the J call TRBJ2-7, with D unresolved. Per germline, CDR1 MDHEN and CDR2 SYDVKM. The CDR3 contains 15 residues. Between the trimmed V and J ends, which lost 6 bases and 5 bases, there was a span of 20 bases. DNA of the CDR3: TGTGCCAGCAGAGGACCCATAGTCGGTTCGGACGAGCAGTACTTC. Its protein is CASRGPIVGSDEQYF.

Many counts were recorded for this clonotype. The chain carries TRBV6-5 and TRBJ2-7; D is ambiguous. The CDR3 has 14 amino acids. Trimming stripped 6 bases from V and 1 base from J, with 13 bases between. The germline V gene encodes CDR1 MNHEY and CDR2 SVGAGI. CDR3 in amino acids: CASSPLDPSYEQYF. For the CDR3, the DNA is TGTGCCAGCAGCCCGCTTGACCCGTCCTACGAGCAGTACTTC.